This T cell receptor (beta chain) was recovered during a study of T-cell memory formation after mild COVID-19. TCRdb redid the calling of the 5' RACE reads with MiXCR, one entry per CDR3 protein. Seen here are roughly 250,000 distinct CDR3 sequences, over 15% observed once, and the top ten hold around 23%. The sample holds a few counts of this clonotype. Its target is not known. CDR1 is SQVTM and CDR2 is ANQGSEA in the germline V gene. The CDR3 runs to 14 residues. Trimming shortened V by 8 bases and J by 4 bases, and 18 bases separated the two germline ends. General study points: Memory sampled before infection contained some responding clones, suggesting cross-reactive memory joined.

Input material: PBMCs or a T cell subset sorted from them (not recorded which). J is TRBJ2-1 and V is TRBV29-1; D ambiguous. This receptor was obtained from a young man who had mild COVID-19 (a few samples of this study predate the infection). Cell type and time point are not known. The CDR3 loop is CSTEGIREYNEQFF. Here the CDR3 DNA reads TGCAGCACAGAAGGAATCCGCGAATACAATGAGCAGTTCTTC.